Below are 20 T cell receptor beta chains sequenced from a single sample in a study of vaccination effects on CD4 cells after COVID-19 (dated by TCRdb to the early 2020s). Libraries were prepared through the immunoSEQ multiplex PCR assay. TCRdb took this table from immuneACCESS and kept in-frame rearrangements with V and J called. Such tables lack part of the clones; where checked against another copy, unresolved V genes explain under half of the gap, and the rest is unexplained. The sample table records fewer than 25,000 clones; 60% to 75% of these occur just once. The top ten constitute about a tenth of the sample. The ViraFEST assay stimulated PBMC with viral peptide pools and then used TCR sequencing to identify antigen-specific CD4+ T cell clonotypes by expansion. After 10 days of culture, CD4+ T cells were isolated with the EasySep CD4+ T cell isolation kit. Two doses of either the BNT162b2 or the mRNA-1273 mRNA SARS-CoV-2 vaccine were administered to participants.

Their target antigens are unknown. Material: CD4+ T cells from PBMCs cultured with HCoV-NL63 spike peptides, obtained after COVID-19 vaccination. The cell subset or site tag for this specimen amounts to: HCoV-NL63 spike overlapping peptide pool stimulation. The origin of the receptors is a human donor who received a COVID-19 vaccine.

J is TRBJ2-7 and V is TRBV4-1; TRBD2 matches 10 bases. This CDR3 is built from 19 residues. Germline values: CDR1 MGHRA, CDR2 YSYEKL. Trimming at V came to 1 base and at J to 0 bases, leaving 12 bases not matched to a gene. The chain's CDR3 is CASSQGEWLAGALSYEQYF. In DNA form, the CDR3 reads TGCGCCAGCAGCCAAGGGGAATGGCTAGCGGGGGCCCTCTCCTACGAGCAGTACTTC.

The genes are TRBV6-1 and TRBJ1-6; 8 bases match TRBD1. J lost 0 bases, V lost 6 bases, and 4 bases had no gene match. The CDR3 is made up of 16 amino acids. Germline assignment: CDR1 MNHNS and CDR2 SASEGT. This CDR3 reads CASREQGVSYNSPLHF. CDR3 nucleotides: TGTGCCAGCAGGGAACAGGGGGTCTCCTATAATTCACCCCTCCACTTT.

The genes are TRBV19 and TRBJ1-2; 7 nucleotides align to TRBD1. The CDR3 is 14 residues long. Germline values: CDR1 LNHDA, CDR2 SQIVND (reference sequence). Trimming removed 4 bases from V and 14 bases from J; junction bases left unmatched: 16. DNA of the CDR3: TGTGCCAGTAGTAAACAGGAGGACAGGTCGTCGTGGACCTTC. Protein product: CASSKQEDRSSWTF. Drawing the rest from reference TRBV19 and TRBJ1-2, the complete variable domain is DGGITQSPKYLFRKEGQNVTLSCEQNLNHDAMYWYRQDPGQGLRLIYYSQIVNDFQKGDIAEGYSVSREKKESFPLTVTSAQKNPTAFYLCASSKQEDRSSWTFGSGTRLTVV.

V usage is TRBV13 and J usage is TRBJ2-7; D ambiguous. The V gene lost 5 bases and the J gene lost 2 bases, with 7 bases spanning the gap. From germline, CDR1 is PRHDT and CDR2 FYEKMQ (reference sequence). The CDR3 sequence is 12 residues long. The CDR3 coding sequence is TGTGCCAGCAGCCAAGGAACCTACGAGCAGTACTTC. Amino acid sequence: CASSQGTYEQYF.

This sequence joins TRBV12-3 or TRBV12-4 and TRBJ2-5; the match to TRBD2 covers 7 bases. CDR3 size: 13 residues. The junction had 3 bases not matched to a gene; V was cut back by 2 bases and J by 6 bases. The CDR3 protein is CASSLMGGKTQYF. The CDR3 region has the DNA TGTGCCAGCAGTTTAATGGGAGGGAAGACCCAGTACTTC.

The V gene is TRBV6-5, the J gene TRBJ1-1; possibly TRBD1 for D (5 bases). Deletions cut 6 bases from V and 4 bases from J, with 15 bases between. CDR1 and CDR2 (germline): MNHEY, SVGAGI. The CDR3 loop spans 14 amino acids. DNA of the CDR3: TGTGCCAGCAGCCCACGGGACCAAGGCACTGAAGCTTTCTTT. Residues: CASSPRDQGTEAFF.

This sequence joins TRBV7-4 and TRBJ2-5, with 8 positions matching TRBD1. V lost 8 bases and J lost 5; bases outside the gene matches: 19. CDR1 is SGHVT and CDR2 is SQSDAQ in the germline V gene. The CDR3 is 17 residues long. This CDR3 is CASPLDRGLSSSETQYF. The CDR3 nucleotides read TGTGCCAGCCCCCTAGACAGGGGACTTTCGAGTTCGGAGACCCAGTACTTC.

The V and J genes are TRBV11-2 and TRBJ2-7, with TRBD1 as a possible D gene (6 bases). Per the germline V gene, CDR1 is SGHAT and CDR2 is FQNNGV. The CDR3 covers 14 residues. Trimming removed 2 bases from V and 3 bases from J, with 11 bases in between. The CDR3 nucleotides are TGTGCCAGCAGCTTATTTGGCAGGGGCTACGAGCAGTACTTC. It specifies CASSLFGRGYEQYF. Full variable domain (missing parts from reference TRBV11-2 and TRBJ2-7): EAGVAQSPRYKIIEKRQSVAFWCNPISGHATLYWYQQILGQGPKLLIQFQNNGVVDDSQLPKDRFSAERLKGVDSTLKIQPAKLEDSAVYLCASSLFGRGYEQYFGPGTRLTVT.

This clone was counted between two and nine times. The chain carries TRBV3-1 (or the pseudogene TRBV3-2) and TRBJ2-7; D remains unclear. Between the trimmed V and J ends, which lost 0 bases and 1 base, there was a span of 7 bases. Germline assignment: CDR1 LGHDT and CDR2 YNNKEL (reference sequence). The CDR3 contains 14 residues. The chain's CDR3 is CASSQEWQSYEQYF. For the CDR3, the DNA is TGTGCCAGCAGCCAAGAGTGGCAGTCCTACGAGCAGTACTTC.

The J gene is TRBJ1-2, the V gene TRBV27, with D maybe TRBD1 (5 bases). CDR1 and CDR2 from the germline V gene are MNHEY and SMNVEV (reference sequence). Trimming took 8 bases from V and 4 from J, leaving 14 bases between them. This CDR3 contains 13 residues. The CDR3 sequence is CASALAGSYGYTF. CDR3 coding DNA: TGTGCCAGCGCCCTGGCAGGGAGCTATGGCTACACCTTC.

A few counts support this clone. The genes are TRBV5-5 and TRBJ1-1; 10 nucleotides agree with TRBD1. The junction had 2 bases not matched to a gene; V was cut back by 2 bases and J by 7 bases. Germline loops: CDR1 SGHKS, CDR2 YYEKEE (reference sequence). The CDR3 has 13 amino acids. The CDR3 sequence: CASSFDRGREAFF. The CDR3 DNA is TGTGCCAGCAGCTTTGACAGGGGGCGTGAAGCTTTCTTT.

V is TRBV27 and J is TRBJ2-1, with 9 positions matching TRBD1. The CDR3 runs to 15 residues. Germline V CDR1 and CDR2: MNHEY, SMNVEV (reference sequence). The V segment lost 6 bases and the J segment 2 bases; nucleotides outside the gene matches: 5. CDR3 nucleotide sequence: TGTGCCAGCAGCATCGGACAGGGGACCTACAATGAGCAGTTCTTC. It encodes CASSIGQGTYNEQFF.

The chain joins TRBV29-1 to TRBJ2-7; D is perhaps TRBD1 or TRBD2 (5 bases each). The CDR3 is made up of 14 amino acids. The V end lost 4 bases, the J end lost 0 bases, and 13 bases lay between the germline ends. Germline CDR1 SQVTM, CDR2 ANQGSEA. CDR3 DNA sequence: TGCAGCGTTGGGGGGTTTGGCGACTCCTACGAGCAGTACTTC. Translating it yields CSVGGFGDSYEQYF.

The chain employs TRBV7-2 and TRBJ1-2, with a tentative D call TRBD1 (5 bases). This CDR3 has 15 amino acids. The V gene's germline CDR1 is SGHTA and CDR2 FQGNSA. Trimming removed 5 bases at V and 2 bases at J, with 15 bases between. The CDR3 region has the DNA TGTGCCAGCAGCCGGCGCGTGACAGACAACTATGGCTACACCTTC. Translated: CASSRRVTDNYGYTF.

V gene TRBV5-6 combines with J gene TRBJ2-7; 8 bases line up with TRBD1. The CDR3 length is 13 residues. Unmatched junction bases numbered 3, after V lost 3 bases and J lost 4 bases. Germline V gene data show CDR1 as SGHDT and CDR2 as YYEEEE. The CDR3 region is CASSSTGGYEQYF. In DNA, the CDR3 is TGTGCCAGCAGCTCCACAGGGGGTTACGAGCAGTACTTC.

The chain's CDR3 is CSVEVLKGGYEQYF. Written as DNA, the CDR3 is TGCAGCGTTGAAGTGTTGAAGGGCGGCTACGAGCAGTACTTC. The chain combines TRBV29-1 with TRBJ2-7; D uncertain. Deletions cut 1 base from V and 3 bases from J, with 13 bases between. The CDR3 consists of 14 residues. CDR1 and CDR2 from the germline V gene are SQVTM and ANQGSEA.

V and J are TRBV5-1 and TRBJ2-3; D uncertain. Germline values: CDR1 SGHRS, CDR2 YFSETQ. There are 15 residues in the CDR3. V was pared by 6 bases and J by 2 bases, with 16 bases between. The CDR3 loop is CASTARPWTTDTQYF. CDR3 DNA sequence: TGCGCCAGCACTGCACGCCCATGGACCACAGATACGCAGTATTTT. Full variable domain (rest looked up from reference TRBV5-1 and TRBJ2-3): KAGVTQTPRYLIKTRGQQVTLSCSPISGHRSVSWYQQTPGQGLQFLFEYFSETQRNKGNFPGRFSGRQFSNSRSEMNVSTLELGDSALYLCASTARPWTTDTQYFGPGTRLTVL.

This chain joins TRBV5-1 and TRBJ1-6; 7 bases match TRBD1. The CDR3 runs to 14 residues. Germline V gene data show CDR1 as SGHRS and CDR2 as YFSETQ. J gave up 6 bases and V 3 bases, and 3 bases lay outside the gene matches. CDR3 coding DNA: TGCGCCAGCAGCTGGGACAGTGGTAATTCACCCCTCCACTTT. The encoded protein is CASSWDSGNSPLHF.

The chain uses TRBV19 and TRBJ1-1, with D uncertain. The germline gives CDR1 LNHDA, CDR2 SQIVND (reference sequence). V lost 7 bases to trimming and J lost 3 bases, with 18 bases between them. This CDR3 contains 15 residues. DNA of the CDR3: TGTGCCAGTATCTCATCGGATGGGCTCCACACTGAAGCTTTCTTT. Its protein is CASISSDGLHTEAFF.

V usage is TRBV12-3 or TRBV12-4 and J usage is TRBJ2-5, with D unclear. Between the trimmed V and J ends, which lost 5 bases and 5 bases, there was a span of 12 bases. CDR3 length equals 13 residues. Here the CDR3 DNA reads TGTGCCAGCAGTCGAGAGCGTGTGGAGACCCAGTACTTC. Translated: CASSRERVETQYF.